This is a list of T cell receptor beta chains from one sample in a study of T cells in Graves' hyperthyroidism and ophthalmopathy. TCRdb itself ran the multiplex PCR reads through MiXCR, one entry per CDR3 protein. The sample lists a few hundred thousand distinct CDR3 sequences, about a fifth occurring once. The sequenced sample consisted of blood. Source of these receptors: a woman younger than 35 with Graves' hyperthyroidism. Each CDR3 is given with its conserved first and last residue. The D gene is left open where the match is weak. Size values are once, few and many counts, or a class for expanded clones, and some rows have none.

size,J,V,D,DNA,CDR3
many,TRBJ1-4,TRBV12-3/TRBV12-4,TRBD1,TGTGCCAGCAGTTCGGGACAGGGGTTGAGTGAAAAACTGTTTTTT,CASSSGQGLSEKLFF
many,TRBJ1-3,TRBV20-1,TRBD1,TGCAGTGCTAGAGACGCGGGACAGGGCTCTGGAAGCACCATATATTTT,CSARDAGQGSGSTIYF
.,TRBJ2-7,TRBV6-5,.,TGTGCCAGCAGTTACTCGTTGGGGACGGTTCCCTACGAGCAGTACTTC,CASSYSLGTVPYEQYF
many,TRBJ2-4,TRBV30,TRBD1,TGTGCCTGGAGGTCTCCCTACGGGACAGGGAAAAACATTCAGTACTTC,CAWRSPYGTGKNIQYF
.,TRBJ2-7,TRBV12-3/TRBV12-4,TRBD2,TGTGCCAGCAGTTTCGGACTAGCGGGGGGGGAGTACTTC,CASSFGLAGGEYF
many,TRBJ1-5,TRBV20-1,.,TGCAGTGCTAGCAGGGTGAATCAGCCCCAGCATTTT,CSASRVNQPQHF
.,TRBJ2-5,TRBV3-1,.,TGTGCCAGCAGCCAAGGTGGGACTGGCGAGGGAGAGACCAAGTACTTC,CASSQGGTGEGETKYF
.,TRBJ2-1,TRBV11-2,TRBD1,TGTGCCAGCCTCTTGCAGGGGGCGGCCAAAAACATTCAGTTCTTC,CASLLQGAAKNIQFF
.,TRBJ1-1,TRBV11-1,.,TGTGCCAGCAGTCACCCAGAGGGGCTAAGAGTAAAATATGGCACTGAAGCTTTCTTT,CASSHPEGLRVKYGTEAFF
many,TRBJ2-6,TRBV18,.,TGTGCCAGCTCACCACCGTTCGGGCGCGGGGCCAACGTCCTGACTTTC,CASSPPFGRGANVLTF